This T cell receptor (beta chain) derives from a study of metastatic and nonmetastatic thyroid tumors. The wider study: Comparative analysis of repertoires was undertaken across blood and tumor or nodule tissue obtained from malignant and benign thyroid patients.

Through MiXCR, TCRdb re-clonotyped the PCR reads. The sample records around 26,000 clones, 3.7% being singletons. By share, this clone ranks as medium-sized. Trimming took 3 bases from V and 1 from J; bases not matched to a gene: 4. This CDR3 is built from 16 residues. Thyroid surgery was preceded by no treatment in any patient. The sample taken for sequencing was blood. The V and J genes are TRBV12-3 or TRBV12-4 and TRBJ1-3; 9 positions agree with TRBD1. This receptor was identified in a male donor with papillary thyroid cancer or a benign thyroid nodule (not recorded which). Some clones in this sample may be carry-over from other donors' samples. DNA of the CDR3: TGTGCCAGCAGTTTGGTTGGACAGGGGTCTGGAAACACCATATATTTT. Protein sequence: CASSLVGQGSGNTIYF.